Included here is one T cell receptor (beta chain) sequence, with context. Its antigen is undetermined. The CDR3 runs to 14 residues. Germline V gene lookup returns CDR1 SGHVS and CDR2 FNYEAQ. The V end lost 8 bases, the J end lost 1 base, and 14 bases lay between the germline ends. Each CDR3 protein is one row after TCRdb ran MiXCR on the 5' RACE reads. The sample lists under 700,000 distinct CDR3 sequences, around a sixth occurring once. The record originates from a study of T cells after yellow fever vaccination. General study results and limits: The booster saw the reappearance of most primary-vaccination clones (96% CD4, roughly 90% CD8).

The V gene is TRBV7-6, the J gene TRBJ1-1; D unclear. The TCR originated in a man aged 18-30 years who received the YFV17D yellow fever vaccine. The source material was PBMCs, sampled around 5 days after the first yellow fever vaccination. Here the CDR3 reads CASGLRAENTEAFF. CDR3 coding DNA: TGTGCCAGCGGTCTGAGGGCGGAGAACACTGAAGCTTTCTTT.